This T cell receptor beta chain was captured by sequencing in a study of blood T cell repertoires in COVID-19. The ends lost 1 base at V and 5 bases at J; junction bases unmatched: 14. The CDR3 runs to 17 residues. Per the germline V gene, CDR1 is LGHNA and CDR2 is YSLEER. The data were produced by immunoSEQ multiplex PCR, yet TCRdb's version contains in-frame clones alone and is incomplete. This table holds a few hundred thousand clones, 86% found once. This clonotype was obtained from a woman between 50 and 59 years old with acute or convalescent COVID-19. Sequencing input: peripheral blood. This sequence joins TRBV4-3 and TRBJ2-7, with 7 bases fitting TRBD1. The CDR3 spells CASSQVAWGRGGHEQYF. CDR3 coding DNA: TGCGCCAGCAGCCAAGTAGCCTGGGGACGAGGGGGCCACGAGCAGTACTTC.